These 21 T cell receptor beta chains were all obtained from the same sample, sequenced in a study of T cell changes during pregnancy in multiple sclerosis. Generated by immunoSEQ multiplex PCR, the TCRdb table keeps only in-frame clones and is missing some. In the table there are over 50,000 clones, 92% of which are singletons. Sequencing used peripheral blood, obtained in the first trimester of pregnancy. The receptors stem from a female donor with multiple sclerosis, enrolled in a pregnancy study.

J is TRBJ1-2 and V is TRBV5-4; tentatively, D is TRBD1 (5 bases). The germline gives CDR1 SGHNT, CDR2 YYREEE (reference sequence). CDR3 length: 16 residues. Between the trimmed V and J ends, which lost 5 bases and 4 bases, there was a span of 21 bases. CDR3 nucleotide sequence: TGTGCCAGCAGGTCCGGGGGTGTAGATTCCCCCTATGGCTACACCTTC. Residues: CASRSGGVDSPYGYTF.

This chain joins TRBV2 and TRBJ2-1, with D perhaps matching TRBD1 (6 bases). CDR1 is SNHLY, CDR2 FYNNEI, per germline. Trimming removed 6 bases at V and 2 bases at J, with 11 bases between. The CDR3 is made up of 14 amino acids. The CDR3 is CASRDSVTYNEQFF. CDR3 nucleotides: TGTGCCAGCAGGGACAGCGTCACCTACAATGAGCAGTTCTTC. Full variable domain (rest looked up from reference TRBV2 and TRBJ2-1): EPEVTQTPSHQVTQMGQEVILRCVPISNHLYFYWYRQILGQKVEFLVSFYNNEISEKSEIFDDQFSVERPDGSNFTLKIRSTKLEDSAMYFCASRDSVTYNEQFFGPGTRLTVL.

V gene TRBV18 combines with J gene TRBJ2-1; D is perhaps TRBD1 (6 bases). Trimming stripped 0 bases from V and 2 bases from J, with 23 bases between. In germline, CDR1 is KGHSH, CDR2 LQKENI. The CDR3 contains 20 residues. The CDR3: CASSPPDRSLLRRPYNEQFF. Written as DNA, the CDR3 is TGTGCCAGCTCACCACCCGACAGGTCCCTACTACGACGGCCCTACAATGAGCAGTTCTTC.

The V and J genes are TRBV28 and TRBJ1-5; TRBD1 aligns across 9 bases. J gave up 6 bases and V 2 bases, and 5 bases lay outside the gene matches. The CDR3 has 15 amino acids. Germline loops: CDR1 MDHEN, CDR2 SYDVKM. In nucleotides, the CDR3 is TGTGCCAGCAGTTTACTCCGGGACAGGGTTCAGCCCCAGCATTTT. It translates to CASSLLRDRVQPQHF.

V usage is TRBV5-8 and J usage is TRBJ1-1, with D hard to call. Looked up from germline, CDR1 is SGHTS and CDR2 is YDEGEE. The CDR3 has 17 amino acids. The V gene lost 1 base and the J gene lost 8 bases, with 24 bases spanning the gap. CDR3 sequence (DNA): TGTGCCAGCAGCTTGTTTCTGCAACGAAAAGAGCTAGCCGAAGCTTTCTTT. This encodes CASSLFLQRKELAEAFF.

The gene calls are TRBV11-3 and TRBJ2-1; TRBD2 agrees at 14 bases. CDR1 and CDR2 from the germline V gene are SGHNT and YENEEA. The J segment lost 6 bases and the V segment lost 1 base, leaving 8 bases of the junction unmatched. This CDR3 is built from 18 residues. CDR3 DNA sequence: TGTGCCAGCAGCTTAGGGGGACTAGCGGGAGAGTCAGGCAATGAGCAGTTCTTC. Translated: CASSLGGLAGESGNEQFF. The variable domain in full, with the rest retrieved from reference TRBV11-3 and TRBJ2-1, is EAGVVQSPRYKIIEKKQPVAFWCNPISGHNTLYWYLQNLGQGPELLIRYENEEAVDDSQLPKDRFSAERLKGVDSTLKIQPAELGDSAVYLCASSLGGLAGESGNEQFFGPGTRLTVL.

The chain couples TRBV19 to TRBJ2-3, with 10 bases fitting TRBD2. This CDR3 spans 16 amino acids. The V gene's germline CDR1 is LNHDA and CDR2 SQIVND (reference sequence). V was clipped by 6 bases and J by 1 base; unmatched bases: 7. The CDR3 is CASSPSGTSGTDTQYF. The CDR3 coding sequence is TGTGCCAGTAGCCCCTCCGGGACTAGCGGCACAGATACGCAGTATTTT.

The rearrangement joins TRBV2 to TRBJ2-7; TRBD1 matches 12 bases. There are 17 residues in the CDR3. J gave up 1 base and V 5 bases, and 9 bases lay outside the gene matches. Germline lookup yields CDR1 SNHLY and CDR2 FYNNEI. CDR3 in amino acids: CASSQDEGQGASYEQYF. The DNA for the CDR3 is TGTGCCAGCAGTCAGGATGAGGGACAGGGGGCTTCCTACGAGCAGTACTTC.

The chain couples TRBV4-3 to TRBJ2-1; 12 bases agree with TRBD2. V dropped 4 bases and J dropped 4; count of bases not matched to a gene: 5. CDR3 size: 16 residues. Germline V gene data show CDR1 as LGHNA and CDR2 as YSLEER. Written as DNA, the CDR3 is TGCGCCAGCAGCCGTCTAGCGGGAGGGGGATACAATGAGCAGTTCTTC. This gives the protein CASSRLAGGGYNEQFF.

The chain carries TRBV28 and TRBJ1-5; possible D gene TRBD1, 5 bases. V shed 8 bases and J shed 1 base, with 12 bases lying between them. Germline V gene sequence: CDR1 MDHEN, CDR2 SYDVKM. This CDR3 has 14 residues. In DNA form, the CDR3 reads TGTGCCAGCTTAAACCGGGGGAGCAATCAGCCCCAGCATTTT. This codes for CASLNRGSNQPQHF.

The chain couples TRBV9 to TRBJ1-1; D perhaps matches TRBD1 (5 bases). CDR1 and CDR2 (germline): SGDLS, YYNGEE. The ends were cut back, 4 bases at V and 8 bases at J, with 15 bases in the middle. The CDR3 totals 13 residues. CDR3 protein: CASSPQGGGEAFF. CDR3 nucleotide sequence: TGTGCCAGCAGCCCCCAGGGCGGAGGGGAAGCTTTCTTT.

CDR3 DNA: TGTGCCAGCAGTGAAGCGTCCAGACTCAGGAGGGATACGCAGTATTTT. Its protein is CASSEASRLRRDTQYF. The chain employs TRBV2 and TRBJ2-3; weak D call: TRBD2 (5 bases). CDR3 length: 16 amino acids. Per the germline V gene, CDR1 is SNHLY and CDR2 is FYNNEI. Trimming cost V 0 bases and J 6 bases, with 16 bases left between them.

This clone showed up just once. The chain uses TRBV9 and TRBJ2-1; 8 bases are shared with TRBD2. After removal of 0 bases from V and 6 bases from J, the junction contained 8 bases not matched to a gene. Per the germline V gene, CDR1 is SGDLS and CDR2 is YYNGEE. The CDR3 extends over 16 amino acids. The CDR3 spells CASSVGDSGKGNEQFF. The CDR3 DNA follows: TGTGCCAGCAGCGTAGGAGATAGCGGGAAGGGCAATGAGCAGTTCTTC.

For the CDR3, the DNA is TGTGCCAGCAGCTTAGACGGGATTTCTTCCTACGAGCAGTACTTC. Translating gives CASSLDGISSYEQYF. The chain combines TRBV7-9 with TRBJ2-7; TRBD2 might be the D (5 bases). The germline V gene has CDR1 SEHNR and CDR2 FQNEAQ (reference sequence). The CDR3 runs 15 residues. V lost 1 base and J 1 base, leaving 11 bases between the germline ends.

The rearrangement uses TRBV5-4 and TRBJ2-1; D remains ambiguous. The germline gives CDR1 SGHNT, CDR2 YYREEE (reference sequence). CDR3 length equals 14 residues. V shed 2 bases and J shed 3 bases, with 9 bases lying between them. The DNA for the CDR3 is TGTGCCAGCAGCTTCTGGCGGAGCTACAATGAGCAGTTCTTC. Translated: CASSFWRSYNEQFF. The full variable domain, its missing parts supplied by reference TRBV5-4 and TRBJ2-1, is ETGVTQSPTHLIKTRGQQVTLRCSSQSGHNTVSWYQQALGQGPQFIFQYYREEENGRGNFPPRFSGLQFPNYSSELNVNALELDDSALYLCASSFWRSYNEQFFGPGTRLTVL.

V gene TRBV4-3 combines with J gene TRBJ1-5; 11 bases align to TRBD1. Germline V gene sequence: CDR1 LGHNA, CDR2 YSLEER. Trimming at V came to 1 base and at J to 7 bases, leaving 0 bases not matched to a gene. The length of the CDR3 is 14 residues. CDR3 amino acids: CASSQGTGGQPQHF. The CDR3 nucleotides read TGCGCCAGCAGCCAAGGGACAGGGGGCCAGCCCCAGCATTTT.

The chain carries TRBV7-2 and TRBJ2-2; 7 bases are a match to TRBD1. Germline loops: CDR1 SGHTA, CDR2 FQGNSA. This CDR3 spans 14 amino acids. V was pared by 3 bases and J by 4 bases, with 2 bases of the junction left unmatched. Here the CDR3 reads CASSFHRGTGELFF. The CDR3 DNA reads TGTGCCAGCAGCTTCCACAGGGGCACCGGGGAGCTGTTTTTT.

The V call is TRBV5-4, the J call TRBJ1-2, with D tentatively TRBD1 (5 bases). This CDR3 is built from 14 residues. Germline loops: CDR1 SGHNT, CDR2 YYREEE (reference sequence). Deletions cut 3 bases from V and 0 bases from J, with 9 bases between. The CDR3 DNA sequence: TGTGCCAGCAGCTACAAGACAGCTAACTATGGCTACACCTTC. It encodes CASSYKTANYGYTF.

This clone was detected only once. CDR3: CASTTEARGGGELFF. Written as DNA, the CDR3 is TGTGCCAGCACTACTGAAGCACGGGGTGGCGGGGAGCTGTTTTTT. This chain uses TRBV19 with TRBJ2-2; a weak D match, TRBD2 (5 bases). The germline gives CDR1 LNHDA, CDR2 SQIVND (reference sequence). The CDR3 consists of 15 residues. The V and J ends lost 9 bases and 7 bases respectively, with 21 bases between them.

This sequence joins TRBV25-1 and TRBJ1-1; 9 positions match TRBD1. After removal of 6 bases from V and 1 base from J, the junction contained 6 bases not matched to a gene. This CDR3 spans 15 amino acids. Germline assignment: CDR1 MGHDK and CDR2 SYGVNS. CDR3 DNA sequence: TGTGCCAGCAGCCGGGGACAGGGCCGGAACACTGAAGCTTTCTTT. It translates to CASSRGQGRNTEAFF.

The J gene is TRBJ2-3, the V gene TRBV4-2; D is undetermined. This CDR3 contains 15 residues. Looked up from germline, CDR1 is LGHNA and CDR2 is YNFKEQ. V lost 1 base and J lost 3, with 11 bases in between. CDR3 amino acids: CASSQGRPETDTQYF. Written as DNA, the CDR3 is TGTGCCAGCAGCCAAGGGCGGCCCGAGACAGATACGCAGTATTTT.